Below are 4 T cell receptor beta chains sequenced from a single sample in a study of cytomegalovirus exposure and HLA in healthy donors. Generated by immunoSEQ multiplex PCR, the TCRdb table keeps only in-frame clones and is missing some. Among some 45,000 clones listed, approximately 95% were seen once. Sequenced: PBMCs. These receptors all stem from a woman aged 18-30 years in good health and CMV-seropositive.

The V and J genes are TRBV7-2 and TRBJ2-2; 7 nucleotides match TRBD2. Per germline, CDR1 SGHTA and CDR2 FQGNSA. V lost 6 bases and J lost 1; bases outside the gene matches: 5. The CDR3 extends over 15 amino acids. CDR3 protein: CASRSSSGNTGELFF. The CDR3 DNA follows: TGTGCCAGCAGGTCCTCTAGCGGGAACACCGGGGAGCTGTTTTTT.

The chain carries TRBV14 and TRBJ1-2; 9 bases fit TRBD1. Germline-derived CDR1 and CDR2 are SGHDN and FVKESK. This CDR3 comprises 13 residues. The ends lost 4 bases at V and 4 bases at J; junction bases unmatched: 1. In nucleotides, the CDR3 is TGTGCCAGCAGCCTGGACAGGGGCTATGGCTACACCTTC. Amino acid sequence: CASSLDRGYGYTF.

This rearrangement joins TRBV5-6 to TRBJ2-7; tentative D call: TRBD2 (7 bases). V lost 0 bases to trimming and J lost 5 bases, with 9 bases between them. The CDR3 extends over 13 amino acids. The germline V gene encodes CDR1 SGHDT and CDR2 YYEEEE. This chain's CDR3 is CASSLVGGDEQYF. The CDR3 DNA follows: TGTGCCAGCAGCTTGGTAGGGGGGGACGAGCAGTACTTC.

J is TRBJ2-1 and V is TRBV5-1; 10 bases are shared with TRBD2. V lost 4 bases, J lost 5 bases, and 12 bases stayed unmatched. This CDR3 contains 17 residues. Germline V gene data show CDR1 as SGHRS and CDR2 as YFSETQ. The CDR3 loop reads CASSPTQREGRHNEQFF. As DNA, the CDR3 is TGCGCCAGCAGCCCGACTCAGCGGGAGGGCCGGCACAATGAGCAGTTCTTC.